This T cell receptor beta chain was retrieved from a study of technical replicates of blood from a handful of donors. Sequencing was performed with immunoSEQ multiplex PCR; in TCRdb, only in-frame clones are kept and a portion is missing. Of 60,000 to 90,000 clones listed, around 97% were seen once; the top ten hold over 0.2%. Trimming removed 1 base from V and 5 bases from J, with 14 bases in between. CDR3 size: 15 residues. CDR1 and CDR2 from the germline V gene are MGHRA and YSYEKL. The source is a human donor in good health. The chain employs TRBV4-1 and TRBJ1-2, with D perhaps matching TRBD1 (6 bases). Sequencing used T cells isolated from PBMCs. CDR3 nucleotide sequence: TGCGCCAGCAGCCAAGTCGAGGGGGTGAGGTATGGCTACACCTTC. Translated, it gives CASSQVEGVRYGYTF.